These T cell receptor beta chains were read from a single sample in a study of T cell responses to AZD1222 COVID-19 vaccine. TCRdb's table, derived via immunoSEQ multiplex PCR, lists solely in-frame clones and lacks some. This sample has approximately 60,000 clones, with 75% to 90% found just once. Material: peripheral blood, obtained 28 days after the second AZD1222 dose. Receptors originate from an adult who received the AZD1222 COVID-19 vaccine. The CDR3 runs from the conserved cysteine through the conserved F or W. The D gene is left open where the match is weak.

>TRBV7-2|TRBD1
CASRKDRDAWANVLTF
>TRBV6-5|TRBD1
CASRPGTGGIYEQYF
>TRBV4-3|TRBD2
CASSQGTTSEVQYF
>TRBV3-1/TRBV3-2|NA
CASSPLTGRQYF
>TRBV25-1|NA
CASAPGSYTGELFF
>TRBV2|TRBD1
CASKQGINQPQHF
>TRBV19|TRBD1
CASSRMDRGHQPQHF
>TRBV6-6|TRBD1
CASSYGTGGYGYTF
>TRBV7-9|TRBD2
CASSLRASGNEQFF
>TRBV4-3|TRBD2
CASSQDWEGGELFF
>TRBV5-4|NA
CASSPRQGFSYEQYF
>TRBV4-2|NA
CASSRTVGGNADTQYF
>TRBV6-5|NA
CASSYSGSGAGTEAFF
>TRBV7-2|NA
CASSVTTITDTQYF
>TRBV7-3|NA
CASSNRAGNTGELFF
>TRBV3-1/TRBV3-2|NA
CASSQSGGDNQPQHF
>TRBV28|NA
CASRPTVAGGYTF
>TRBV5-4|TRBD2
CASSLKLAGGSTDTQYF
>TRBV1|NA
CTSSQDHRKSTSSYNSPLHF
>TRBV11-1|NA
CATSSLSDSYEQYF
>TRBV6-5|NA
CASWSKGSANQPQHF
>TRBV5-4|NA
CASSLQGGDTEAFF
>TRBV27|NA
CASTLTLNRGKLFF
>TRBV9|TRBD2
CASSTRTSLEKQFF